Listed below are T cell receptor beta chains from one sample, sequenced in a study of cytomegalovirus exposure and HLA in healthy donors. TCRdb's copy holds only in-frame clones and misses some; the assay was immunoSEQ multiplex PCR. The repertoire holds around 190,000 clones, with around three quarters as singletons. Sequenced input: PBMCs. The receptors originated from a man aged 25 to 40 in good health and CMV-seronegative. Each CDR3 is given with its conserved first and last residue. Fields, in order: D gene, J gene, clone size, V gene, CDR3 protein, CDR3 DNA. The D gene is left open where the match is weak. A clone size is listed for some rows: how often the clone was seen (once, few, many), or a class if it is expanded.

TRBD2,TRBJ2-2,few,TRBV11-2,CASSLVRSSGMTGELFF,TGTGCCAGCAGCTTAGTTCGGAGTAGCGGGATGACCGGGGAGCTGTTTTTT
TRBD1,TRBJ2-7,NA,TRBV28,CASLRTGDTYEQYF,TGTGCCAGCCTAAGGACAGGGGATACCTACGAGCAGTACTTC
TRBD1,TRBJ1-6,NA,TRBV7-9,CASSRTGVGSSYNSPLHF,TGTGCCAGCAGCCGTACAGGGGTTGGGAGCTCCTATAATTCACCCCTCCACTTT
TRBD1,TRBJ2-1,NA,TRBV4-1,CASSQEPVAGTGYNNEQFF,TGCGCCAGCAGCCAAGAGCCAGTCGCCGGGACAGGGTATAACAATGAGCAGTTCTTC
TRBD2,TRBJ2-3,NA,TRBV27,CASSLSAGAFSTDTQYF,TGTGCCAGCAGTTTATCGGCGGGAGCATTTAGTACAGATACGCAGTATTTT
NA,TRBJ2-7,NA,TRBV2,CASSRRLGGRDEQYF,TGTGCCAGCAGTCGGAGGTTGGGGGGGCGGGACGAGCAGTACTTC
TRBD2,TRBJ2-5,NA,TRBV29-1,CSVAGRTETQYF,TGCAGCGTTGCCGGGAGGACTGAGACCCAGTACTTC
TRBD1,TRBJ2-5,NA,TRBV28,CASSFSTGGETQYF,TGTGCCAGCAGTTTTTCGACAGGGGGAGAGACCCAGTACTTC
TRBD2,TRBJ2-1,NA,TRBV6-4,CASSEEASGAYNEQFF,TGTGCCAGCAGTGAGGAGGCTAGCGGGGCGTACAATGAGCAGTTCTTC
TRBD1,TRBJ1-5,NA,TRBV6-5,CASSTLRTGGQPQHF,TGTGCCAGCAGTACTCTTCGGACAGGGGGTCAGCCCCAGCATTTT
NA,TRBJ2-3,NA,TRBV4-2,CASSQAGPARYF,TGTGCCAGCAGCCAGGCGGGACCAGCAAGGTATTTT
NA,TRBJ2-6,NA,TRBV10-3,CAIRLEGSGANVLTF,TGTGCCATCAGGCTTGAGGGATCTGGGGCCAACGTCCTGACTTTC
NA,TRBJ2-7,NA,TRBV28,CASSPGSGILSSYEQYF,TGTGCCAGCAGTCCCGGATCGGGGATCCTGAGCTCCTACGAGCAGTACTTC
TRBD1,TRBJ2-2,NA,TRBV4-1,CASSPGQGNWELFF,TGCGCCAGCAGCCCGGGACAGGGTAACTGGGAGCTGTTTTTT
NA,TRBJ1-4,NA,TRBV6-1,CASSDYPGSEEKLFF,TGTGCCAGCAGTGATTACCCAGGGTCGGAGGAAAAACTGTTTTTT
NA,TRBJ1-1,once,TRBV19,CASRLAPRGGGEGAFF,TGTGCCAGTAGATTGGCCCCCAGGGGCGGGGGAGAGGGAGCTTTCTTT
NA,TRBJ2-5,NA,TRBV7-2,CASSLADIQGPGGETQYF,TGTGCCAGCAGCTTAGCCGATATACAGGGCCCGGGAGGAGAGACCCAGTACTTC
TRBD1,TRBJ1-3,NA,TRBV6-1,CASRKPGQGNTIYF,TGTGCCAGCAGAAAACCGGGACAGGGAAACACCATATATTTT
NA,TRBJ2-7,NA,TRBV7-8,CASSWAGISYEQYF,TGTGCCAGCAGCTGGGCGGGCATTTCCTACGAGCAGTACTTC
TRBD1,TRBJ2-7,NA,TRBV25-1,CASADRGPRGEQYF,TGTGCCAGCGCCGACAGGGGACCTCGGGGCGAGCAGTACTTC
NA,TRBJ1-6,NA,TRBV6-5,CASSYSKGSYNSPLHF,TGTGCCAGCAGTTACTCGAAGGGGTCCTATAATTCACCCCTCCACTTT
NA,TRBJ2-6,NA,TRBV5-6,CASSLSGSYSGANVLTF,TGTGCCAGCAGCCTCTCCGGGTCATACTCTGGGGCCAACGTCCTGACTTTC
TRBD1,TRBJ1-6,few,TRBV6-1,CASSEARPGQGNSPLHF,TGTGCCAGCAGTGAGGCTCGACCGGGACAGGGAAACTCACCCCTCCACTTT
TRBD2,TRBJ2-3,NA,TRBV5-4,CASSLVAGAGTHTQYF,TGTGCCAGCAGCTTGGTGGCGGGAGCAGGGACCCATACGCAGTATTTT
TRBD2,TRBJ2-1,NA,TRBV27,CASSSRLAAPPNSYNEQFF,TGTGCCAGCAGTTCCCGACTAGCGGCCCCCCCAAATTCCTACAATGAGCAGTTCTTC
NA,TRBJ2-7,few,TRBV6-1,CASSVYATTFYEQYF,TGTGCCAGCAGTGTCTATGCGACAACATTCTACGAGCAGTACTTC
TRBD2,TRBJ2-3,NA,TRBV29-1,CSAPPRGAGFTDTQYF,TGCAGCGCACCCCCGCGGGGAGCGGGATTCACAGATACGCAGTATTTT
TRBD2,TRBJ2-1,NA,TRBV9,CASSGPVLAGVMFF,TGTGCCAGCAGCGGGCCGGTGCTAGCGGGAGTAATGTTCTTC
TRBD1,TRBJ1-5,NA,TRBV15,CATSRERDRNQPQHF,TGTGCCACCAGCAGAGAAAGGGACAGAAATCAGCCCCAGCATTTT
NA,TRBJ2-3,NA,TRBV29-1,CSVKGLENTDTQYF,TGCAGCGTGAAAGGACTGGAGAATACAGATACGCAGTATTTT
TRBD2,TRBJ2-1,NA,TRBV10-1,CASSDTASGSNEQFF,TGCGCCAGCAGTGACACAGCTAGCGGGAGTAATGAGCAGTTCTTC
NA,TRBJ2-2,NA,TRBV6-5,CASSPTSPVGELFF,TGTGCCAGCTCCCCGACTAGTCCCGTCGGGGAGCTGTTTTTT
NA,TRBJ1-5,NA,TRBV2,CASKEDRQPQHF,TGTGCCAGCAAAGAGGATAGGCAGCCCCAGCATTTT
TRBD2,TRBJ2-3,few,TRBV28,CASPPGTSYSTDTQYF,TGTGCCAGCCCCCCCGGGACTAGTTATAGCACAGATACGCAGTATTTT
NA,TRBJ1-2,NA,TRBV28,CAITTLANYGYTF,TGTGCCATCACGACTCTTGCTAACTATGGCTACACCTTC
TRBD1,TRBJ2-2,NA,TRBV28,CASNLRQGMNTGELFF,TGTGCCAGCAACCTGAGACAGGGGATGAACACCGGGGAGCTGTTTTTT
NA,TRBJ2-7,once,TRBV28,CASSLTDTQYF,TGTGCCAGCAGTTTAACTGATACTCAGTACTTC
NA,TRBJ2-5,once,TRBV19,CASTNHPGLPQETQYF,TGTGCCAGTACCAATCACCCGGGACTGCCACAAGAGACCCAGTACTTC
NA,TRBJ1-6,NA,TRBV5-1,CASSPAPTGIPNSPLHF,TGCGCCAGCAGCCCGGCACCCACAGGGATCCCCAATTCACCCCTCCACTTT
TRBD1,TRBJ1-2,NA,TRBV5-1,CAITGQGINYGYTF,TGCGCCATCACGGGACAGGGAATCAACTATGGCTACACCTTC
NA,TRBJ1-2,NA,TRBV6-4,CASSDSKRGDGYTF,TGTGCCAGCAGTGACTCGAAAAGGGGTGATGGCTACACCTTC
TRBD1,TRBJ2-7,NA,TRBV9,CASSPGTGYEQYF,TGTGCCAGCAGCCCTGGGACAGGCTACGAGCAGTACTTC